This is a list of T cell receptor beta chains from one sample in a study of T cell changes during pregnancy in multiple sclerosis. This table comes from immunoSEQ multiplex PCR, and its TCRdb copy is limited to in-frame clones, with some not included. Of over 55,000 clones listed, under 90% were seen once; the top ten hold 8% to 10%. This specimen was peripheral blood, taken after pregnancy. All receptors derive from a female donor in good health, enrolled as a control in a pregnancy study. Each CDR3 is given with its conserved first and last residue. The order of the fields is CDR3 length, J gene, D gene, V gene, clone size, CDR3 DNA, CDR3 protein. The D gene is left open where the match is weak. Clone size is shown for a subset of rows, as once, few, many or a class of expanded clone.

length: 13; J: TRBJ1-1; D: -; V: TRBV30; size: -; DNA: TGTGCCTGGAGTGATTTCGGGAACACTGAAGCTTTCTTT; CDR3: CAWSDFGNTEAFF
length: 16; J: TRBJ1-3; D: -; V: TRBV11-2; size: few; DNA: TGTGCCAGCAGCTTATCGGACACCAACTCTGGAAACACCATATATTTT; CDR3: CASSLSDTNSGNTIYF
length: 15; J: TRBJ1-2; D: -; V: TRBV5-6; size: -; DNA: TGTGCCAGCACCTTTGACGGGGGGATTAACTATGGCTACACCTTC; CDR3: CASTFDGGINYGYTF
length: 17; J: TRBJ1-1; D: -; V: TRBV25-1; size: -; DNA: TGTGCCAGCAGTTCCCGGGCAGGGAAAGGGATGAACACTGAAGCTTTCTTT; CDR3: CASSSRAGKGMNTEAFF
length: 17; J: TRBJ1-1; D: -; V: TRBV18; size: -; DNA: TGTGCCAGCTCACCCTTGGTGGGGGGACCGGGGGACACTGAAGCTTTCTTT; CDR3: CASSPLVGGPGDTEAFF
length: 15; J: TRBJ1-2; D: -; V: TRBV7-9; size: -; DNA: TGTGCCAGCAGCCGACTGACGGAATCTAACTATGGCTACACCTTC; CDR3: CASSRLTESNYGYTF
length: 15; J: TRBJ1-2; D: -; V: TRBV19; size: -; DNA: TGTGCCAGTAGCCCGGGACATGCTGCTAACTATGGCTACACCTTC; CDR3: CASSPGHAANYGYTF
length: 14; J: TRBJ1-3; D: -; V: TRBV11-2; size: -; DNA: TGTGCCAGCAGTCCGACAGTTACTGGAAACACCATATATTTT; CDR3: CASSPTVTGNTIYF
length: 16; J: TRBJ2-3; D: -; V: TRBV30; size: -; DNA: TGTGCCTGGACTCCCCCGGTTGGTCTAACCCAGGGTACGCAGTATTTT; CDR3: CAWTPPVGLTQGTQYF
length: 15; J: TRBJ1-1; D: TRBD1; V: TRBV6-6; size: few; DNA: TGTGCCAGCAGCCGAAGACAGGGAATGGGCACTGAAGCTTTCTTT; CDR3: CASSRRQGMGTEAFF
length: 15; J: TRBJ2-5; D: TRBD2; V: TRBV2; size: -; DNA: TGTGCCAGCACTCGACTAGCGGGGGGTCAAGAGACCCAGTACTTC; CDR3: CASTRLAGGQETQYF
length: 17; J: TRBJ2-1; D: TRBD2; V: TRBV27; size: -; DNA: TGTGCCAGCAGTCCCCTTACCCTAGCGGATTCCTACAATGAGCAGTTCTTC; CDR3: CASSPLTLADSYNEQFF
length: 17; J: TRBJ2-7; D: TRBD1; V: TRBV27; size: -; DNA: TGTGCCAGCAGTTTCCGGGCCCTAACAGGGGGCCCCTACGAGCAGTACTTC; CDR3: CASSFRALTGGPYEQYF
length: 14; J: TRBJ2-7; D: TRBD1; V: TRBV6-5; size: -; DNA: TGTGCCAGCAGTCGCACGGACAGGTCCTACGAGCAGTACTTC; CDR3: CASSRTDRSYEQYF
length: 14; J: TRBJ1-5; D: -; V: TRBV4-1; size: -; DNA: TGCGCCAGCAGCCTCAACAGGGCTGGGCAGCCCCAGCATTTT; CDR3: CASSLNRAGQPQHF
length: 14; J: TRBJ1-4; D: -; V: TRBV30; size: -; DNA: TGTGCCTGGAGTCGGGGGGGCGGTTGGGAAAAACTGTTTTTT; CDR3: CAWSRGGGWEKLFF
length: 16; J: TRBJ2-3; D: -; V: TRBV19; size: -; DNA: TGTGCCAGTAGTATTCTAGCCTTCCCTTCCACAGATACGCAGTATTTT; CDR3: CASSILAFPSTDTQYF
length: 14; J: TRBJ1-2; D: TRBD1; V: TRBV7-9; size: -; DNA: TGTGCCAGCAGCTTTGAACAGGGGAACTATGGCTACACCTTC; CDR3: CASSFEQGNYGYTF
length: 17; J: TRBJ2-1; D: TRBD2; V: TRBV7-9; size: -; DNA: TGTGCCAGCACCGTTACGGGACTAGCGGGGGGTGGATATGAGCAGTTCTTC; CDR3: CASTVTGLAGGGYEQFF
length: 15; J: TRBJ1-5; D: TRBD1; V: TRBV19; size: -; DNA: TGTGCCAGTAGTATGAAGGGACAGGGTGGTCAGCCCCAGCATTTT; CDR3: CASSMKGQGGQPQHF
length: 15; J: TRBJ2-7; D: TRBD2; V: TRBV9; size: -; DNA: TGTGCCAGCAGCGTAGAGGCGGGAGGGCCGTACGAGCAGTACTTC; CDR3: CASSVEAGGPYEQYF
length: 14; J: TRBJ2-3; D: TRBD1; V: TRBV5-1; size: -; DNA: TGCGCCAGCAGCTTTGGACAGGGGACAGATACGCAGTATTTT; CDR3: CASSFGQGTDTQYF
length: 15; J: TRBJ2-3; D: TRBD2; V: TRBV4-2; size: -; DNA: TGTGCCAGCAGCCAAAGCCAGCGGGAGCAGGATACGCAGTATTTT; CDR3: CASSQSQREQDTQYF
length: 15; J: TRBJ1-3; D: TRBD1; V: TRBV18; size: -; DNA: TGTGCCAGCTCACCACTTGGACAGGGCGGAAACACCATATATTTT; CDR3: CASSPLGQGGNTIYF
length: 15; J: TRBJ2-2; D: TRBD2; V: TRBV9; size: -; DNA: TGTGCCAGCAGCGCTAGCGGGAGGGCCGGCGGGGAGCTGTTTTTT; CDR3: CASSASGRAGGELFF
length: 14; J: TRBJ2-2; D: TRBD1; V: TRBV14; size: -; DNA: TGTGCCAGCAGCACAACAGGGGGCTCCGGGGAGCTGTTTTTT; CDR3: CASSTTGGSGELFF
length: 22; J: TRBJ2-7; D: TRBD2; V: TRBV6-4; size: -; DNA: TGTGCCAGCAGTGACTCGCCGCCACCCACGGGACTAGCGTTTTGGGTATCCTACGAGCAGTACTTC; CDR3: CASSDSPPPTGLAFWVSYEQYF
length: 16; J: TRBJ1-6; D: -; V: TRBV5-6; size: -; DNA: TGTGCCAGCAGCGAGAGGGTTTCGACGGTCAATTCACCCCTCCACTTT; CDR3: CASSERVSTVNSPLHF
length: 17; J: TRBJ2-1; D: TRBD2; V: TRBV27; size: -; DNA: TGTGCCAGCAGCCCCGCGGGAGGGGGACCATCGTACAATGAGCAGTTCTTC; CDR3: CASSPAGGGPSYNEQFF
length: 16; J: TRBJ2-3; D: -; V: TRBV27; size: -; DNA: TGTGCCAGCAGTTCTTCTGTAACGGGAGTCACAGATACGCAGTATTTT; CDR3: CASSSSVTGVTDTQYF
length: 14; J: TRBJ1-1; D: TRBD1; V: TRBV27; size: -; DNA: TGTGCCAGCAGCCTGGGACAGACCAACACTGAAGCTTTCTTT; CDR3: CASSLGQTNTEAFF
length: 13; J: TRBJ2-7; D: -; V: TRBV27; size: -; DNA: TGTGCCAGCAGTTTCGGGGCGACTAGCGAGCAGTACTTC; CDR3: CASSFGATSEQYF
length: 13; J: TRBJ1-5; D: -; V: TRBV27; size: -; DNA: TGTGCCAGCAGTTTATCCTTTAATCAGCCCCAGCATTTT; CDR3: CASSLSFNQPQHF
length: 15; J: TRBJ2-1; D: TRBD2; V: TRBV5-1; size: -; DNA: TGCGCCAGCAGCTTGTTAGCGGGAGGCAACAATGAGCAGTTCTTC; CDR3: CASSLLAGGNNEQFF
length: 14; J: TRBJ1-6; D: -; V: TRBV14; size: -; DNA: TGTGCCAGCAGCCAAGAAACAGATAATTCACCCCTCCACTTT; CDR3: CASSQETDNSPLHF
length: 16; J: TRBJ2-1; D: TRBD1; V: TRBV5-4; size: -; DNA: TGTGCCAGCAGCCTCCCCTACAGGGGGCGGGTCAATGAGCAGTTCTTC; CDR3: CASSLPYRGRVNEQFF
length: 13; J: TRBJ2-1; D: -; V: TRBV6-4; size: -; DNA: TGTGCCAGCAGGGCCGGGACATACAATGAGCAGTTCTTC; CDR3: CASRAGTYNEQFF
length: 14; J: TRBJ2-3; D: -; V: TRBV19; size: -; DNA: TGTGCCAGTAGACCTCTTAGCGAAACAGATACGCAGTATTTT; CDR3: CASRPLSETDTQYF
length: 14; J: TRBJ1-5; D: -; V: TRBV6-5; size: -; DNA: TGTGCCAGCAGTAAAGACAGCTCAAATCAGCCCCAGCATTTT; CDR3: CASSKDSSNQPQHF
length: 14; J: TRBJ2-3; D: TRBD2; V: TRBV19; size: -; DNA: TGTGCCAGTAGAACCGGGACTAGCGGGGGACCACAGTATTTT; CDR3: CASRTGTSGGPQYF
length: 15; J: TRBJ2-1; D: TRBD1; V: TRBV14; size: -; DNA: TGTGCCAGCAGCCAAGATGACAGGGCGAACAATGAGCAGTTCTTC; CDR3: CASSQDDRANNEQFF